The T cell receptor beta chain described here comes from a study of cytomegalovirus exposure and HLA in healthy donors (TCRdb year 2017). Background on the whole study: According to an earlier analysis of 587 of the donors, some 170 million T cells yielded some 110 million unique TCR beta sequences and around 300 Gb of sequence data. Because of strong linkage in the cohort, four to six DR-DQ haplotypes were treated as single units for association and clustering. The genetic ancestry cluster associated with self-reported Caucasian donors included 81% of the 300 to 450 genotyped donors. The later analysis used no new phenotypic data to find candidate immune exposures, relying instead on TCR beta sequences and their occurrence across donors. All discovery cohort repertoires had been generated on a single sequencing platform. An early release that covered some 640 HLA-typed donors contained about 300 gigabases of sequencing data and 70 million to 100 million unique TCR sequences. Typing coverage differed by locus: A, B, C, DRB1 and DQB1 were typed in roughly 620-640 donors, DQA1 in roughly 510, DPA1 in some 610, and DPB1 in around 440. Alongside the repertoire data, information on donor age, sex, ethnicity and CMV serostatus was compiled. The study aimed to test whether signatures of past pathogen exposure could be identified by cataloging public T cell receptors. A later genetic analysis used genome-wide SNP genotypes for about 60% of the roughly 670 donors, treating that subset as a discovery cohort. In a later analysis, previously published TCR beta repertoires from several hundred donors were re-analyzed and high-resolution HLA genotyping was added so that TCR occurrence patterns could be studied. The study profiled the T cell repertoires of fewer than 850 subjects by immunosequencing and related them to cytomegalovirus serostatus. Both class I and class II loci were covered by HLA typing, at four-digit resolution. Among 350 to 400 genotyped donors of the cohort, an average of approximately 240,000 unique TCR beta nucleotide sequences were sequenced per donor, roughly 20% of them non-productive. An earlier analysis of a few hundred of the donors applied high-throughput TCR beta sequencing to assess whether each TCR beta V gene segment acted as functional or pseudogenic. The study combined high-throughput TCR immunosequencing, statistical association of individual TCRs with disease status, and machine learning to predict cytomegalovirus infection status. A separate validation cohort of 100 to 150 different subjects was used in addition to the approximately 640-subject first cohort. Summary of the overall study and its limitations: Compared with equally common non-associated chains, HLA-associated TCR beta chains in a later analysis were more clonally expanded and had lower generation probabilities. When HLA alleles, especially DR and DQ, strongly co-occurred, TCR associations were difficult to assign to individual alleles. A later genetic analysis associated a missense DCLRE1C variant with V-gene and J-gene trimming of TCR beta chains, and an independent cohort replicated the association. Because counts were too low, about 17 rarely observed V segments, including chromosome 9 orphons, were excluded from the earlier analysis of a few hundred of the donors. According to a later analysis, most CMV-associated TCR beta chains appeared to be HLA-restricted, and the HLA associations seemed to be driven largely by CMV exposure. Some IMGT-functional V segments, including TRBV6-2 and TRBV6-3, could not be told apart with the 87-base-pair reads, so those segments were excluded. In the study, approximately 160 TCR beta chains were listed as associated with cytomegalovirus. The presence/absence analyses assumed that sequencing depth was roughly uniform across donors, and that assumption may not be true. In an earlier analysis of about 550 of the donors, most TCR beta V segments were observed in productive rearrangements about 87% or about 30% of the time, broadly matching IMGT annotations. The cohort was sequenced for TCR beta chains only, and without alpha or paired-chain data the features that could be detected were limited. The authors suggested that the approach could potentially be generalized to other disease states and immunological phenotypes. A cluster of highly shared sequence variants was judged likely to represent a technical artifact of the sequencing pipeline. A later analysis associated 16,951 TCR beta sequences with specific HLA alleles at a false discovery rate of 0.05. Several of the top co-occurrence clusters appeared to be linked to parvovirus B19, influenza, CMV and Epstein-Barr virus, according to a later analysis. In vitro tests confirmed that a few of the cytomegalovirus-associated TCR beta chains recognize cytomegalovirus antigens. Correlated functional status among segregating V segments might reflect linkage disequilibrium, but an unknown experimental factor could not be ruled out. Because HLA typing was unavailable for some donors at each locus, only the typed subset was used in association tests. A further reported finding was that TCR beta sequences accurately predicted the HLA-A and HLA-B alleles for most subjects in the first cohort. According to a later analysis, TCR association rates differed among HLA loci, with DRB1 alleles showing the most associated TCRs and HLA-C alleles showing the fewest. In a later genetic analysis, fewer N-insertions in productive TCRs were reported among donors in an Asian-associated ancestry cluster than the approximately 670-donor mean. For the cohort, immune exposure information was limited to CMV serostatus. While some public TCRs were present in many individuals, most TCR sequences turned up only very rarely across donors. The classifier was reported to diagnose cytomegalovirus status with high specificity and sensitivity in both the original and validation cohorts.

Library preparation was by the immunoSEQ multiplex PCR assay. The multiplex PCR relied on a mix of 60 forward primers for TCR Vbeta segments and 13 reverse primers for TCR Jbeta segments. The CDR3 region of rearranged TCR beta genes was amplified from genomic DNA by a multiplex PCR assay. The amplified TCR beta libraries were sequenced on the Illumina HiSeq System as 87-base-pair reads. The published analysis was carried out like this. A later analysis tallied around 80 million unique TCR beta chains across the 666 repertoires, and about 10 million of those chains were shared by two or more donors. Raw reads were error-corrected and collapsed into unique sequences by a nearest-neighbor algorithm in which closely related sequences were merged to remove PCR and sequencing errors. To assign V, D and J gene segments, CDR3 sequences were aligned to IMGT reference sequences. Each retained sequence needed at least a six-nucleotide match to both a V gene segment and a J gene segment. Rearrangements were called productive when the CDR3 lacked stop codons and stayed in frame with V and J; all others were non-productive. CDR3 was defined according to IMGT convention as the region running from the second conserved V-encoded cysteine to the conserved J-encoded phenylalanine. In an earlier analysis of 587 of the donors, sequences lacking an unambiguous match to a single V gene segment were excluded. In an earlier analysis of 587 of the donors, a V segment was called functional when productive rearrangements were above 56.7%, and segregating when the standard deviation between donors exceeded 5%. A statistical classification framework was built for diagnosing cytomegalovirus status from the catalog of TCR beta chain sequences. In a later analysis, TCR nucleotide sequences were compared against IMGT/GENE-DB human TR gene sequences so that V and J genes could be assigned. In a later analysis, CDR3 sequences and most-parsimonious VDJ recombination scenarios were assigned using the TCRdist pipeline. In a later analysis, each TCR beta chain was defined by its CDR3 amino acid sequence together with its V-gene family, and reads without a unique V-gene family were excluded. To address suspected cross-contamination and a sequencing artifact, a later analysis removed some 620 highly shared, low-generation-probability nucleotide sequences. For each public chain, a later analysis derived a clonal expansion index from normalized ranks of inferred template counts within each repertoire. In a later analysis, generation probabilities were computed with a VDJ recombination model fitted to out-of-frame rearrangements, and the resulting probabilities were checked against IGoR. A later analysis scored TCR-TCR, TCR-HLA and TCR-CMV co-occurrence with hypergeometric tests, applying a repertoire-size bias correction to TCR pairs. In a later analysis, false discovery rates were estimated by permuting HLA or CMV assignments 20 times. In a later analysis, co-occurring TCRs were grouped with DBSCAN, and TCRdist sequence similarity was added when clustering was performed within HLA-allele-positive subsets. For co-occurrence clustering, repertoires with fewer than 30,000 or more than 120,000 public chains were excluded, along with about five repertoires with anomalous nucleotide sharing. TCRdb provides this immuneACCESS table in a form limited to in-frame rearrangements. Some clones are lacking; in checked studies, under half of them reflect an unresolved V gene, and why the rest are absent is not known. The V and J calls and the clone size are those of that table, but D and trimming were determined from the DNA. The sample table lists some 100,000 clones, roughly 80% of them with a count of one. Of the sample, about 1.2% is held by the ten largest clones.

In its sample, this clone was seen once. Its binding antigen is unknown. Base qualities are not provided; no much larger clone lies one nucleotide away. Other DNA sequences within the sample encode an identical CDR3. Inclusive of the bounding cysteine and phenylalanine, the CDR3 is 13 residues long. The entry retains the CDR3 DNA only, 39 bases that are in frame from base 1. The germline V and J ends show losses of 5 bases and 2 bases respectively, and no gene match explains 5 bases of the junction. For CDR1 and CDR2, the germline V gene (reference sequence) lists GTSNPN and SVGIG. The cohort comprised some 730 healthy bone marrow donors. At the time of sampling, all cohort members were nominally healthy, though unrecorded immune exposures were likely present. The donor was CMV seropositive and belonged to the group of 250 to 300 seropositive cohort members. Every donor gave a peripheral blood sample, and the peripheral blood mononuclear cells from that sample were used for TCR beta sequencing. The Qiagen DNeasy Blood Extraction Kit was used to extract genomic DNA from the blood cell samples.

The sequencing sample was made of PBMCs. The clonotype originates from a girl aged 2 to 9 in good health and CMV-seropositive. The V and J segments used are TRBV30 and TRBJ1-1; 7 junctional bases match TRBD1. The CDR3 reads CAWDREDNTEAFF. Here is the DNA: TGTGCCTGGGACAGGGAGGATAACACTGAAGCTTTCTTT.